Listed below are T cell receptor beta chains from one sample, sequenced in a study of tumor-infiltrating lymphocytes in primary liver carcinoma. One entry per CDR3 protein results from TCRdb running MiXCR on the multiplex PCR reads. The table records about 330,000 distinct CDR3 sequences, about 61% of them present only once. Sequenced: peripheral blood. The receptors were gathered from a man in his forties or fifties with primary liver carcinoma and hepatitis B virus infection. Both conserved end residues are part of each CDR3. D genes are given only for firm matches. The size of a clone is reported for some rows only, either as once, few or many, or as a class for expanded clones.

>TRBV28|TRBJ2-2|NA|TRBD1
TGTGCCAGCGGACAGGGCCCCGGGGAGCTGTTTTTT
CASGQGPGELFF
>TRBV11-1|TRBJ2-5|NA|TRBD1
TGTACCAACAGTGGACAGGTGGAGGTTGAGACCCAGTACTTC
CTNSGQVEVETQYF
>TRBV14|TRBJ1-2|few|NA
TGTGCCAGCAGCCAAGTGGGGGGACCGGAATATGGCTACACCTTC
CASSQVGGPEYGYTF
>TRBV11-2|TRBJ2-4|many|NA
TGTGCCAGCAGCTTTGGGGCTTGGGGGTTAGCCAAAAACATTCAGTACTTC
CASSFGAWGLAKNIQYF
>TRBV6-6|TRBJ2-5|NA|TRBD2
TGTGCCAGCAGTCCGAGGTCTAGCGGGGATCTAGGAGAGACCCAGTACTTC
CASSPRSSGDLGETQYF
>TRBV5-6|TRBJ2-1|few|NA
TGTGCCAGCAGCTTGGTTAGGAGGGGTAATGAGCAGTTCTTC
CASSLVRRGNEQFF
>TRBV12-3/TRBV12-4|TRBJ2-1|many|TRBD2
TGTGCCAGCAGTTCTACGGGAGCGGGATTTAATGAGCAGTTCTTC
CASSSTGAGFNEQFF
>TRBV6-5|TRBJ2-3|NA|NA
TGTGCCAGCAGGAACCCGGTGACCCTTGGCGAGTATTTT
CASRNPVTLGEYF
>TRBV28|TRBJ2-6|NA|NA
TGTGCCAGCAGCAGAACCCCAAGCTCTGGGGCCAACGTCCTGACTTTC
CASSRTPSSGANVLTF
>TRBV9|TRBJ1-2|NA|NA
TGTGCCAGCAGCGTAGCACCGAACGACTATGGCTACACCTTC
CASSVAPNDYGYTF
>TRBV11-2|TRBJ2-2|NA|NA
TGTGCCAGCAGCATACAGTATACCGGCGAGCTGTTTTTT
CASSIQYTGELFF
>TRBV6-5|TRBJ2-1|many|TRBD2
TGTGCCAGCAGTAACGGACTAGCGGGGGAGCAGTTCTTC
CASSNGLAGEQFF
>TRBV11-2|TRBJ2-4|NA|NA
TGTGCCAGCAGCTTAATTGCCTCGGGGACCGGGGAGAGTAAAAACATTCAGTACTTC
CASSLIASGTGESKNIQYF